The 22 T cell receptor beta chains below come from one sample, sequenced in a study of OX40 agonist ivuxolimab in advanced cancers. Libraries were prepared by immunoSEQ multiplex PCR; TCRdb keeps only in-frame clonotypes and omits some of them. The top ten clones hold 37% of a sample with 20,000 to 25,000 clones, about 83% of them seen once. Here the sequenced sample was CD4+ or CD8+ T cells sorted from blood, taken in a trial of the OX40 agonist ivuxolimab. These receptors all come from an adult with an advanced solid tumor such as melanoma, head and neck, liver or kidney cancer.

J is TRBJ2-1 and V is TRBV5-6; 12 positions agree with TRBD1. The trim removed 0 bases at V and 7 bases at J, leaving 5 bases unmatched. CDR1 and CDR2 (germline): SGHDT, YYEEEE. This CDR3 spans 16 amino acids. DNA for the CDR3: TGTGCCAGCAGCTTGGCCGGGACAGGGGGCCGAAATGAGCAGTTCTTC. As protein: CASSLAGTGGRNEQFF.

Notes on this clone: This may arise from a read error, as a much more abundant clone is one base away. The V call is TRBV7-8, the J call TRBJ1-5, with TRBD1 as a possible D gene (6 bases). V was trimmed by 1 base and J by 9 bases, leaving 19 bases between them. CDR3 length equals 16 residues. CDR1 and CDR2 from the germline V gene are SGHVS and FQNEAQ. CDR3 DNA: TGTGCCAGCAGCTTAGACGGGAGACAGGAATATCCGCCCCAGCATTTT. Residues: CASSLDGRQEYPPQHF.

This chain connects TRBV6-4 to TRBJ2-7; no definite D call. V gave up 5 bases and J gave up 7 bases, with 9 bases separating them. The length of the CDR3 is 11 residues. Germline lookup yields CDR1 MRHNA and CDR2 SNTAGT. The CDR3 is CASSNPEEQYF. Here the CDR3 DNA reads TGTGCCAGCAGTAACCCTGAGGAGCAGTACTTC.

The CDR3 DNA sequence: TGTGCCAGCAGCTTCTTGATGGCGGGGGGCTACAATGAGCAGTTCTTC. This gives the protein CASSFLMAGGYNEQFF. The chain is built from TRBV5-6 and TRBJ2-1; 8 positions match TRBD2. CDR3 length: 16 residues. Losses at the gene ends were 2 bases for V and 3 bases for J; bases not matched to a gene: 7. Germline V CDR1 and CDR2: SGHDT, YYEEEE.

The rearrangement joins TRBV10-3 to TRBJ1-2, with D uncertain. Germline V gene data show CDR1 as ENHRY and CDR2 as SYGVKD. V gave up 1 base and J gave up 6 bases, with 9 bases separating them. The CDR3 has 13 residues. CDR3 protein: CAISEFVGDGYTF. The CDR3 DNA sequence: TGTGCCATCAGTGAGTTCGTGGGTGATGGCTACACCTTC.

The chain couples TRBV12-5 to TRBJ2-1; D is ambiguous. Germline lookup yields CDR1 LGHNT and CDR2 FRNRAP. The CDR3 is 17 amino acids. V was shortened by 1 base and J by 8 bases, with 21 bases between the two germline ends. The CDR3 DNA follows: TGTGCTAGTGGTTTGGACCCGCCTGGGCCGGGTGGCGATGAGCAGTTCTTC. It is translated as CASGLDPPGPGGDEQFF.

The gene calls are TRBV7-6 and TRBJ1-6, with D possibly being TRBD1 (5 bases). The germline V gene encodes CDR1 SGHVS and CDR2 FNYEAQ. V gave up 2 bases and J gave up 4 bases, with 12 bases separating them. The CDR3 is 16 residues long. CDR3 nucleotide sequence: TGTGCCAGCAGCTTATCACGGCAGGGTTATAATTCACCCCTCCACTTT. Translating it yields CASSLSRQGYNSPLHF.

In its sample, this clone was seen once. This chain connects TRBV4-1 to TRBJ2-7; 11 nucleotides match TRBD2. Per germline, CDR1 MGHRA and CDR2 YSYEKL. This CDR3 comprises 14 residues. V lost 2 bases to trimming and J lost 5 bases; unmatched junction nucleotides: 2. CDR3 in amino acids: CASSQSSGGNEQYF. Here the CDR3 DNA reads TGCGCCAGCAGCCAATCTAGCGGGGGGAACGAGCAGTACTTC.

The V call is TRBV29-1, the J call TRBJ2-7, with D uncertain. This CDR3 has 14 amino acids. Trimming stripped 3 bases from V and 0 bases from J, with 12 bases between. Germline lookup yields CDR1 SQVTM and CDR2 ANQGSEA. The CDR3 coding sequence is TGCAGCGTTGATGGGGATCCCAGCTCCTACGAGCAGTACTTC. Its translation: CSVDGDPSSYEQYF.

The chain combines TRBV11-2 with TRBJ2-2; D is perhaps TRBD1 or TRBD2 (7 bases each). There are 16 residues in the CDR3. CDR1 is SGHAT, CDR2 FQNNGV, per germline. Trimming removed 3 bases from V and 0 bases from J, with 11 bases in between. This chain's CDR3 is CASSFSGGANTGELFF. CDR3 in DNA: TGTGCCAGCAGCTTCTCAGGGGGGGCGAACACCGGGGAGCTGTTTTTT.

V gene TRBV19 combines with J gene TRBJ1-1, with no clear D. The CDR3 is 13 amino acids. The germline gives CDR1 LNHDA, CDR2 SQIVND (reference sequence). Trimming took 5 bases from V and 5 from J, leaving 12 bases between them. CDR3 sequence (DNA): TGTGCCAGTAGTCTGTCATCGGCTACTGAAGCTTTCTTT. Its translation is CASSLSSATEAFF.

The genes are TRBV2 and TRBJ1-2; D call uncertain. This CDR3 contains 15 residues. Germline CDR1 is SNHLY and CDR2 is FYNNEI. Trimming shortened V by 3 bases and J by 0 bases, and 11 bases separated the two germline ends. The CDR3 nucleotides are TGTGCCAGCAGTGAGGATGTAAGGCCTAACTATGGCTACACCTTC. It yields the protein CASSEDVRPNYGYTF.

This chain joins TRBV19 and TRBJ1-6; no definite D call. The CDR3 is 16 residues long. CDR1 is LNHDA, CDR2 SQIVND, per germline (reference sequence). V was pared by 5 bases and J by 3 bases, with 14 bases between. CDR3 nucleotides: TGTGCCAGTAGTCCCCGAGAGGAGCGCTATAATTCACCCCTCCACTTT. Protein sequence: CASSPREERYNSPLHF.

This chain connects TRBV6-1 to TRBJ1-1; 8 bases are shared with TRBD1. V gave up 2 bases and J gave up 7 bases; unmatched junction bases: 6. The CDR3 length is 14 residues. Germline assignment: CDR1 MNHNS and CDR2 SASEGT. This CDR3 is CASSERTGLVEAFF. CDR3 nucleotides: TGTGCCAGCAGTGAACGGACAGGGTTAGTTGAAGCTTTCTTT.

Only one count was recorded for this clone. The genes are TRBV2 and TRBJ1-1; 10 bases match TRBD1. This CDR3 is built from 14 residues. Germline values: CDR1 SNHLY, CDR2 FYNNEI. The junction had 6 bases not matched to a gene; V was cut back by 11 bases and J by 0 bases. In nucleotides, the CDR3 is TGTGCCGCGGAGGACAGGGGGATGAACACTGAAGCTTTCTTT. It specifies CAAEDRGMNTEAFF.

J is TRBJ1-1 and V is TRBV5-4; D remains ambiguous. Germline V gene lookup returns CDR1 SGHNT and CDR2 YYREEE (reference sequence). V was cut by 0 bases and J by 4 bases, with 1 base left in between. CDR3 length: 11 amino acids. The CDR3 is CASSLGTEAFF. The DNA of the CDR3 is TGTGCCAGCAGCTTGGGCACTGAAGCTTTCTTT.

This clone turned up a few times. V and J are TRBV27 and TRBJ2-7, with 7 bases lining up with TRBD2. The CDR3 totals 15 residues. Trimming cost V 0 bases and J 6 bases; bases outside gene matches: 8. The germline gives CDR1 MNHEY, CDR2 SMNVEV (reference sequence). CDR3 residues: CASSLSRTSGGEQYF. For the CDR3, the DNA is TGTGCCAGCAGTTTATCGAGGACTAGTGGCGGCGAGCAGTACTTC.

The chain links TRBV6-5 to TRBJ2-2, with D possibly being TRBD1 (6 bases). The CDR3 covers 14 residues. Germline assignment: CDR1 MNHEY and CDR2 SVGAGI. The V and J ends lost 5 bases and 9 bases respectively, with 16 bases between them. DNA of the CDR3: TGTGCCAGCAGTACCGAGAGCACAGGGAGGGAGCTGTTTTTT. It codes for CASSTESTGRELFF.

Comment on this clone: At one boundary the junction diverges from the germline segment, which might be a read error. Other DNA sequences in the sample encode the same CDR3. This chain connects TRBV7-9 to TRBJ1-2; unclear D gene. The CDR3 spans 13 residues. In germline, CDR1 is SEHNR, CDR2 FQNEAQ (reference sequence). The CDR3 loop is CASGQDPYYGYTF. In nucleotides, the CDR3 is TGCGCCAGCGGCCAGGACCCCTACTATGGCTACACCTTC.

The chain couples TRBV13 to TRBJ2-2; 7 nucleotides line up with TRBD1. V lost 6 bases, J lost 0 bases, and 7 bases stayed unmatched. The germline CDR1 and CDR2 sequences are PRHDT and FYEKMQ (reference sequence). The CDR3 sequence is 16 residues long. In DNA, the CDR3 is TGTGCCAGCAGGCCTAGGGACAGTCCGAACACCGGGGAGCTGTTTTTT. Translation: CASRPRDSPNTGELFF. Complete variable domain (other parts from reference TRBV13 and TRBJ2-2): AAGVIQSPRHLIKEKRETATLKCYPIPRHDTVYWYQQGPGQDPQFLISFYEKMQSDKGSIPDRFSAQQFSDYHSELNMSSLELGDSALYFCASRPRDSPNTGELFFGEGSRLTVL.

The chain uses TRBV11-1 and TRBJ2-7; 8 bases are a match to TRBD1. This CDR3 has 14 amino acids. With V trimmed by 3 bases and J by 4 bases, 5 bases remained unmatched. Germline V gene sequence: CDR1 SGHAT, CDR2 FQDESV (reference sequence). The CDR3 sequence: CASSLGTGYYEQYF. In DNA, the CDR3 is TGTGCCAGCAGCTTGGGGACAGGTTATTACGAGCAGTACTTC.

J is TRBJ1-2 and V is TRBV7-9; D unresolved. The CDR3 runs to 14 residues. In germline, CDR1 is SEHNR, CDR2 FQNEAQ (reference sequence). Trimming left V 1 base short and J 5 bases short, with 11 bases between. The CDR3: CASSLVAREYGYTF. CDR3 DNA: TGTGCCAGCAGCTTAGTTGCAAGAGAGTATGGCTACACCTTC.